This T cell receptor beta chain was recovered during a study of blood T cell repertoires in COVID-19. This table comes from immunoSEQ multiplex PCR, and its TCRdb copy is limited to in-frame clones, with some not included. The sample carries approximately 120,000 clones, over 55% recorded once. This clone is deemed medium-sized. V lost 1 base and J 7 bases, leaving 5 bases between the germline ends. The CDR3 loop spans 13 amino acids. CDR1 and CDR2 (germline): WSHSY, SAAADI. Source material: peripheral blood. The TCR was taken from a woman in her seventies with acute or convalescent COVID-19. The gene calls are TRBV10-2 and TRBJ1-6; D uncertain. The CDR3 loop reads CASSEYSNSPLHF. The CDR3 nucleotides read TGCGCCAGCAGTGAGTACAGCAATTCACCCCTCCACTTT.